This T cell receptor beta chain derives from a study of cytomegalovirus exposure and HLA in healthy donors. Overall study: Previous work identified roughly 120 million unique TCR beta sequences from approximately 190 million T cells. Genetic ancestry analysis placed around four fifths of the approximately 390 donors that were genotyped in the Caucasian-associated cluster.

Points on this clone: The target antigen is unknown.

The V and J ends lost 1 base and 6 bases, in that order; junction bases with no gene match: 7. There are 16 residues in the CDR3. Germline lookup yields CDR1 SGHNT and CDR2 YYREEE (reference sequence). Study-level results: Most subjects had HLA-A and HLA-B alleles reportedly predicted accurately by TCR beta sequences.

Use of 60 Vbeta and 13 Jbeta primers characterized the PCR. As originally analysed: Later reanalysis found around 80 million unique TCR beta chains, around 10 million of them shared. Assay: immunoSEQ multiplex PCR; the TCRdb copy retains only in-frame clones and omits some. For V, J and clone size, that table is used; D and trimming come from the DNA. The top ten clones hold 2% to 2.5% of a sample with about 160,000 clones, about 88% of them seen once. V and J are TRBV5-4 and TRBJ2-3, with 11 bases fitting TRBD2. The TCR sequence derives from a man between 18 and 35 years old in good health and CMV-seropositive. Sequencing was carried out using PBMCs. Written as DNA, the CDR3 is TGTGCCAGCAGCTTGATTAGCGGGGGGGCATTGGATACGCAGTATTTT. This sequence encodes CASSLISGGALDTQYF. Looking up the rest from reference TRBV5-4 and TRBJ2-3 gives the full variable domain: ETGVTQSPTHLIKTRGQQVTLRCSSQSGHNTVSWYQQALGQGPQFIFQYYREEENGRGNFPPRFSGLQFPNYSSELNVNALELDDSALYLCASSLISGGALDTQYFGPGTRLTVL.